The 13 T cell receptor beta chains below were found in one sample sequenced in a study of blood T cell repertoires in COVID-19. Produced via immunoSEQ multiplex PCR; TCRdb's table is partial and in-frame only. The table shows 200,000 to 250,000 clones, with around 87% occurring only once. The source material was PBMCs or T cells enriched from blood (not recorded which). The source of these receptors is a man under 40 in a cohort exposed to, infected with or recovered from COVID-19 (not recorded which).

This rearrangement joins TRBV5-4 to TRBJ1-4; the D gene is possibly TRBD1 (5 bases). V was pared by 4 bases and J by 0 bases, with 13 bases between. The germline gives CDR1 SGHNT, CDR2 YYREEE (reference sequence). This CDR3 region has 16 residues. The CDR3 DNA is TGTGCCAGCAGCCTGGTGGGAGGGGCAACTAATGAAAAACTGTTTTTT. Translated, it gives CASSLVGGATNEKLFF.

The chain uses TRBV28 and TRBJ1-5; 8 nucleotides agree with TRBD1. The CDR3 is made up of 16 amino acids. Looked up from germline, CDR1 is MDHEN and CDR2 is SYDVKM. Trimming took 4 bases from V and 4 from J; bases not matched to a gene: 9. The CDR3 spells CASSSLIGQGNQPQHF. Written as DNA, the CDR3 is TGTGCCAGCAGTTCCCTGATTGGACAGGGAAATCAGCCCCAGCATTTT.

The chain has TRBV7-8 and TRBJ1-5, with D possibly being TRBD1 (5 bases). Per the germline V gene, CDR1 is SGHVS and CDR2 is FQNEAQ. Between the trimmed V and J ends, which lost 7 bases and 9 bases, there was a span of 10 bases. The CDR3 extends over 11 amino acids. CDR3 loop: CASTGGGPQHF. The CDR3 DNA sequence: TGTGCCAGCACCGGGGGGGGGCCCCAGCATTTT.

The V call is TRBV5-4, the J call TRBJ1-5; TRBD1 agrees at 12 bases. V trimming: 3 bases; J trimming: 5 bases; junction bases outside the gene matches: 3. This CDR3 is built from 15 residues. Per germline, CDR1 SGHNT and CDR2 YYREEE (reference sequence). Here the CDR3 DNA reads TGTGCCAGCAGCTCGGGACAGGGGGCTGATCAGCCCCAGCATTTT. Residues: CASSSGQGADQPQHF.

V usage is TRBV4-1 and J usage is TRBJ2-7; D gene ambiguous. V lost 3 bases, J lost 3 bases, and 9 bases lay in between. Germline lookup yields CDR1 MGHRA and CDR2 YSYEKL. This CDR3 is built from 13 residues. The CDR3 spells CASSQYPGYEQYF. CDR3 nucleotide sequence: TGCGCCAGCAGCCAGTACCCGGGCTACGAGCAGTACTTC.

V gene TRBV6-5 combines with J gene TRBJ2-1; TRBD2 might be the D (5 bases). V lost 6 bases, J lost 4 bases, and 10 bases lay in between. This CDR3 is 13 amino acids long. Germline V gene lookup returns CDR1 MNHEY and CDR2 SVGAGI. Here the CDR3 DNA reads TGTGCCAGCAGCCGGACTTTATACAATGAGCAGTTCTTC. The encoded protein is CASSRTLYNEQFF.

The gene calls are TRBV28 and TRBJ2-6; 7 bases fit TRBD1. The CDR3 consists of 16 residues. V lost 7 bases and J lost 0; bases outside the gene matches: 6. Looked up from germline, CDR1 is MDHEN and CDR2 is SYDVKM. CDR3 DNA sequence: TGTGCCAGCACTGGACAGGCAATCTCTGGGGCCAACGTCCTGACTTTC. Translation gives CASTGQAISGANVLTF.

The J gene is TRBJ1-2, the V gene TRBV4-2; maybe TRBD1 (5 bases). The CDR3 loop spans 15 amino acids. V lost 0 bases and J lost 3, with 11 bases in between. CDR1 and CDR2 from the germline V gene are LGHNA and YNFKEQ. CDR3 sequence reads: CASSQDLDRHYGYTF. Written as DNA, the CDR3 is TGTGCCAGCAGCCAAGACCTTGACAGACACTATGGCTACACCTTC.

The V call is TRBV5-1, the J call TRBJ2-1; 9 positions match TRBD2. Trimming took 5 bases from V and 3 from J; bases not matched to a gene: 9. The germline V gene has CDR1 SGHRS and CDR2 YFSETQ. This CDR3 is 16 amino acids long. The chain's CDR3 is CASRTGAGGNYNEQFF. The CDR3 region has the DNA TGCGCCAGCAGAACGGGAGCGGGAGGTAACTACAATGAGCAGTTCTTC. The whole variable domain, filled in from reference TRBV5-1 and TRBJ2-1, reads KAGVTQTPRYLIKTRGQQVTLSCSPISGHRSVSWYQQTPGQGLQFLFEYFSETQRNKGNFPGRFSGRQFSNSRSEMNVSTLELGDSALYLCASRTGAGGNYNEQFFGPGTRLTVL.

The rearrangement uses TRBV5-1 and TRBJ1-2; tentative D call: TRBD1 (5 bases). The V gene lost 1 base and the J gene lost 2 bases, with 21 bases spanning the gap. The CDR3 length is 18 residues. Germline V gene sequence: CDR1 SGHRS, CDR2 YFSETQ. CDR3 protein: CASSLTPLGGASNYGYTF. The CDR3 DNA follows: TGCGCCAGCAGCTTGACCCCGTTAGGAGGGGCTTCAAACTATGGCTACACCTTC.

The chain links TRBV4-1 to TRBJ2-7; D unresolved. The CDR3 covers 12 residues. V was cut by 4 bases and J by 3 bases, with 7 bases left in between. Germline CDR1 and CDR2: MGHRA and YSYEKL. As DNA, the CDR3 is TGCGCCAGCAGCCTCGTCGGCTACGAGCAGTACTTC. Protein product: CASSLVGYEQYF.

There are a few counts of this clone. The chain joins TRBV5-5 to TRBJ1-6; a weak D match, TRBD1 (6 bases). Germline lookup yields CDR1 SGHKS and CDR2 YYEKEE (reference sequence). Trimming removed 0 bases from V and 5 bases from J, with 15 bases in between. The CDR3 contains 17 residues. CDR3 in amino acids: CASSLGARGTHNSPLHF. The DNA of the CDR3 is TGTGCCAGCAGCTTGGGCGCCAGGGGAACTCATAATTCACCCCTCCACTTT.

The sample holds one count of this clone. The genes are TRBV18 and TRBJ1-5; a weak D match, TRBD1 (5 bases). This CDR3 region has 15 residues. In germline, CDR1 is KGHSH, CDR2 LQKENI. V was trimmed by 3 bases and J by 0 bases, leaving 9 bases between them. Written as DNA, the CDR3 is TGTGCCAGCTCACCGACAGATATTAGCAATCAGCCCCAGCATTTT. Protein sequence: CASSPTDISNQPQHF.